This TCR beta chain was observed in a study of T cells in Graves' hyperthyroidism and ophthalmopathy (dated by TCRdb to about 2019). Regarding the study in general: Peripheral blood samples were taken at initial diagnosis, before any treatment was given. TCR Vbeta CDR3 sequencing of 135 peripheral blood samples (over 40 ophthalmopathy, under 80 hyperthyroidism and roughly 17 progressor patients) is reported in the paper. A discovery cohort of fewer than 110 patients, about 43 with Graves' ophthalmopathy and 55 to 60 with stable Graves' hyperthyroidism, was used to find distinguishing TCR V-J signatures. The 90 or so discovery patients were randomly split 7:3 into training and test sets. After blood sampling, hyperthyroidism patients were treated with methimazole at a starting dose of 30 mg daily, and ophthalmopathy patients were treated with high-dose intravenous methylprednisolone. Prospective prediction of ophthalmopathy was tested in an independent validation cohort of 18 to 20 hyperthyroidism patients and 17 patients who later progressed to ophthalmopathy. In addition, the study compared T-cell repertoires in thyroid tissue and in blood from about six Graves' hyperthyroidism patients.

Broader findings and caveats from the paper: A model built on a 13 V-J signature distinguished ophthalmopathy from stable hyperthyroidism, reaching approximately 89% sensitivity and approximately 81% specificity in cross-validation and 80%/75% in testing. No statistical method was used to set the sample size in advance, and investigators knew the group allocation. Most expanded thyroid clonotypes (frequency above 0.001) were also detected in blood, a finding suggesting that blood repertoires may reflect thyroid immune responses. In validation, progression to ophthalmopathy was predicted by the model with roughly 71% sensitivity and 72% to 80% specificity, a median of 6.5 months before onset.

To note about this clonotype: There is no known antigen for this receptor. No quality values exist for individual bases; no much larger clone is one base distant.

In the germline V gene, CDR1 corresponds to SQVTM and CDR2 to ANQGSEA. Trimming removed 4 bases from V and 2 bases from J, leaving 12 bases between the germline ends. CDR3 length: 13 amino acids, cysteine to phenylalanine. Only the CDR3 DNA is retained, 39 bases long and in frame from the first base. A patient counted as having stable Graves' hyperthyroidism if no progression to ophthalmopathy occurred over 18 months of follow-up. Hyperthyroidism patients were newly diagnosed, had a disease duration of under 2 months, and were aged 18 to 65 years. Any patient with an uncontrolled infection, another autoimmune disease, pregnancy or lactation was excluded. Diagnoses were established on the basis of clinical symptoms, serum thyroxine and TRAb, thyroid ultrasound, and orbital computed tomography. PBMCs were separated from under 11 ml of fresh peripheral blood using Ficoll-Paque density gradient centrifugation. Total RNA was extracted using Trizol reagent, and RNA quality was assessed on an Agilent 2100 Bioanalyzer.

Amplification of TCR beta CDR3 regions was carried out from RNA transcripts. For the first round of RT-PCR on the TCR CDR3, the HTBI primer set was used together with the Qiagen OneStep RT-PCR kit. A second multiplex PCR round built the libraries, followed by size selection and purification. Paired-end sequencing of the libraries was performed with 100 bp reads on an Illumina HiSeq2000. Per the source publication's procedure: SOAPnuke was used to process the raw data, with reads discarded if the reads contained adapters or uncalled bases, had a mean Phred below 15, or lacked an exact constant-primer or identifier match. High-quality paired reads were merged using COPE v1.2.5, and each unique nucleotide sequence was defined as a clonotype. MiTCR v1.1 was used to align the clonotypes against IMGT TRBV, TRBD and TRBJ reference segments. Analysis was restricted to V-J combinations with a frequency above 0.0001, which covered roughly 99% of repertoires. A TCS score was defined as the ratio of F50 (clonal expansion) to E x V (chaos), with BLOSUM62-based TCRdist applied between CDR3 peptides within each V-J. Welch's t-statistics and random forest reduced fewer than 550 V-J features to roughly 13, which were used in a naive Bayes classifier (R e1071). The public sequencing data were trimmed at Q25 with fastp and processed into clonotypes with MiXCR by TCRdb, which kept only in-frame beta chains. Each CDR3 protein appears once, grouped with its most common genes and DNA. These V and J calls derive from TCRdb rather than the authors' analysis. The sample profile shows about 320,000 distinct CDR3 sequences; 16% of them were found once. Together, the top ten hold 33% of the sample.

The sample was blood. The TCR comes from a man aged 25 to 45 with Graves' hyperthyroidism. Recombination linked TRBV29-1 to TRBJ2-7, with TRBD2 perhaps the D gene, on 5 matching bases. The CDR3 region reads CSVASGMAYEQYF. The DNA sequence is TGCAGCGTTGCATCGGGGATGGCCTACGAGCAGTACTTC.